The 2 T cell receptor beta chains below were found in one sample sequenced in a study of blood T cell repertoires in COVID-19 (dated by TCRdb to 2018 to 2020). Library creation used the immunoSEQ multiplex PCR assay. Held by TCRdb, this immuneACCESS table contains in-frame sequences only and omits some clones. Under half of the omission traces to an unresolved V gene where checked; the cause of the rest is unknown. The sample contains approximately 200,000 clones, roughly 87% of them found a single time. The top ten clonotypes cover about 10% of the sample. Sequencing used PBMCs or T cells enriched from blood (not recorded which). These receptors were taken from a man aged 30 to 45 who had recovered from COVID-19.

The V and J genes are TRBV3-1 (or the pseudogene TRBV3-2) and TRBJ2-1; 7 bases are a match to TRBD2. The germline V gene encodes CDR1 LGHDT and CDR2 YNNKEL (reference sequence). The V gene end was trimmed by 2 bases and the J gene end by 2 bases; junction bases not matched to a gene: 6. The CDR3 sequence is 16 residues long. The CDR3 reads CASSQSPGLAYNEQFF. The CDR3 region has the DNA TGTGCCAGCAGCCAATCCCCCGGACTAGCCTACAATGAGCAGTTCTTC.

This sequence joins TRBV4-1 and TRBJ2-3; 9 bases align to TRBD1. With 3 bases clipped from V and 0 bases from J, the junction kept 10 bases outside the gene matches. Germline V gene data show CDR1 as MGHRA and CDR2 as YSYEKL. The CDR3 totals 18 residues. The CDR3 DNA reads TGCGCCAGCAGCCACCGCACTGGAGGACAGGGGAGCACAGATACGCAGTATTTT. It encodes CASSHRTGGQGSTDTQYF.